This T cell receptor beta chain derives from a study of T cell changes during pregnancy in multiple sclerosis. Per germline, CDR1 SEHNR and CDR2 FQNEAQ (reference sequence). The CDR3 has 16 amino acids. J lost 7 bases, V lost 5 bases, and 17 bases had no gene match. Profiled with immunoSEQ multiplex PCR; TCRdb holds only in-frame clones, not every one. The sample contains 25,000 to 35,000 clones, around nine tenths of which appear only once. This chain links TRBV7-9 with TRBJ2-7, with TRBD2 matching over 7 bases. The TCR sequence derives from a female donor with multiple sclerosis, enrolled in a pregnancy study. The starting material was CD8+ T cells from peripheral blood mononuclear cells, obtained in the first trimester of pregnancy. CDR3 bases: TGTGCCAGCAGCCCCAGGGAGGGGCATGGGTTCGGGGAGCAGTACTTC. This translates into CASSPREGHGFGEQYF.